This T cell receptor beta chain was identified during a study of shared T cell receptors in the human thymus. Germline V lookup: CDR1 MDHEN, CDR2 SYDVKM. This CDR3 has 15 residues. The ends were cut back, 8 bases at V and 1 base at J, with 16 bases in the middle. Sequencing was performed with immunoSEQ multiplex PCR; in TCRdb, only in-frame clones are kept and a portion is missing. Among about 660,000 clones listed, approximately 87% were seen once. The sample also formed part of further work on human thymus T cells. That source notes: All donors were healthy Finnish infants who were undergoing corrective surgery to treat congenital heart defects. In corrective heart surgery, resections were taken, and these provided the thymus tissue. Thymic and blood repertoires appeared to carry a bias in their V and J gene usage. Related research reported highly overlapping thymic repertoires among unrelated individuals.

The sequence derives from a boy less than two years old with a congenital heart defect. Specimen: thymocytes. This chain links TRBV28 with TRBJ2-3; D may be TRBD2 (6 bases). The CDR3 DNA is TGTGCCAGCCAAACGGGGGTTAGGGGCACAGATACGCAGTATTTT. Translation: CASQTGVRGTDTQYF.